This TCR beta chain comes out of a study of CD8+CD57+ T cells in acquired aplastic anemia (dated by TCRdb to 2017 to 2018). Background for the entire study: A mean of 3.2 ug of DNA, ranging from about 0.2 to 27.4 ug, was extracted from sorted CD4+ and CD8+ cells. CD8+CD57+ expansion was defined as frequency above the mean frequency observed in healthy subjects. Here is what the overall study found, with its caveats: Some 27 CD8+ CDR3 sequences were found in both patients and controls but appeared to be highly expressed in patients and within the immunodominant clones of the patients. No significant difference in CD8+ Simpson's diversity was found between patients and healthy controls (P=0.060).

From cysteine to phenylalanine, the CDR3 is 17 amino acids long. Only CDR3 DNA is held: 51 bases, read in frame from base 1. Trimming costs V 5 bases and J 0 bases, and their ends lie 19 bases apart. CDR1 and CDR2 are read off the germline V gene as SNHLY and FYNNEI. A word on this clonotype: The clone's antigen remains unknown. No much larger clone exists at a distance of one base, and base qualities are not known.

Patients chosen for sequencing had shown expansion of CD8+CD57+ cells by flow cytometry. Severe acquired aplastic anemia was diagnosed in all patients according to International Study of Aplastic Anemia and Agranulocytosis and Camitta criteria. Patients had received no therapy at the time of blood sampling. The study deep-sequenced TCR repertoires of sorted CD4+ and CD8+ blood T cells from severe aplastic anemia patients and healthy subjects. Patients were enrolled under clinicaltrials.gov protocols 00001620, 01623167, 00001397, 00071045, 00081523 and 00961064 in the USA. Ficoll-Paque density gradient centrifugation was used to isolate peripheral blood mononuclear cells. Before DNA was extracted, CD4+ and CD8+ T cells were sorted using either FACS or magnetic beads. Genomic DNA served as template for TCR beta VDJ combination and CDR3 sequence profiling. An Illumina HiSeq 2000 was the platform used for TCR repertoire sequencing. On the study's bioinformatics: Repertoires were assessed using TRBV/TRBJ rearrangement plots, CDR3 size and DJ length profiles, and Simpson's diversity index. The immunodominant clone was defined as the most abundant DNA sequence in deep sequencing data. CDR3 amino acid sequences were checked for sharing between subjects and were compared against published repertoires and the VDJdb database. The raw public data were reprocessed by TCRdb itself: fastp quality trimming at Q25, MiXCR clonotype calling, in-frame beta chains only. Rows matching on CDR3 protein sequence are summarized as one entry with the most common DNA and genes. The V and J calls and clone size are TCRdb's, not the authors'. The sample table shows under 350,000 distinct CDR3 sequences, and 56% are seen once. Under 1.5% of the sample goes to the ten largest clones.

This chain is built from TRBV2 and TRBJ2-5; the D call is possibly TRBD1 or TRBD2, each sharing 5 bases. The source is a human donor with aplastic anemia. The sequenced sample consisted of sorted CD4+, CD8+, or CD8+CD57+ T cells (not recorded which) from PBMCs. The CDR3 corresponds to CASSPPGPRGYQETQYF. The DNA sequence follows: TGTGCCAGCAGTCCTCCGGGACCCCGCGGGTACCAAGAGACCCAGTACTTC.